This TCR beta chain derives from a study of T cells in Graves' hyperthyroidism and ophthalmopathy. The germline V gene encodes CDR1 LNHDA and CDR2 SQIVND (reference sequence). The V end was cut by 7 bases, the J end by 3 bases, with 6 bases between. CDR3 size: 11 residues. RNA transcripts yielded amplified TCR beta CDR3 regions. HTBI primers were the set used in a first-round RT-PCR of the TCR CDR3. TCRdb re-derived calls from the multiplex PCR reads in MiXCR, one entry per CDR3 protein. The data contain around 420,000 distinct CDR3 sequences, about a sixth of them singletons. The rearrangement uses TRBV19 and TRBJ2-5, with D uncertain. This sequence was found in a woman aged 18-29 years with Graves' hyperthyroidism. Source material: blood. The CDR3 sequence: CASKREETQYF. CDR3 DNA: TGTGCCAGTAAAAGAGAAGAGACCCAGTACTTC.